One and the same sample provided the 27 T cell receptor beta chains below, sequenced in a study of OX40 agonist ivuxolimab in advanced cancers. Generated by immunoSEQ multiplex PCR, the TCRdb table keeps only in-frame clones and is missing some. Altogether around 63,000 clones are present, 88% being singletons, with the ten largest covering about 0.25%. This specimen was CD4+ or CD8+ T cells sorted from blood, taken in a trial of the OX40 agonist ivuxolimab. These TCRs come from an adult with an advanced solid tumor such as melanoma, head and neck, liver or kidney cancer.

The rearrangement uses TRBV28 and TRBJ1-1, with a weak D call TRBD1 (6 bases). Germline V lookup: CDR1 MDHEN, CDR2 SYDVKM. The V end lost 5 bases, the J end lost 1 base, and 14 bases lay between the germline ends. The CDR3 contains 15 residues. The CDR3 spells CASSRRGHPNTEAFF. CDR3 coding DNA: TGTGCCAGCAGTCGAAGGGGACATCCGAACACTGAAGCTTTCTTT.

This chain joins TRBV7-3 and TRBJ2-2; no reliable D call. Germline V gene sequence: CDR1 SGHTA, CDR2 FQGTGA. The CDR3 is made up of 16 amino acids. The V end was cut by 5 bases, the J end by 1 base, with 14 bases between. CDR3 sequence (DNA): TGTGCCAGCAGCCCACATCGCCCGGGGAACACCGGGGAGCTGTTTTTT. It specifies CASSPHRPGNTGELFF.

This clone was seen just once. The chain is built from TRBV7-9 and TRBJ1-1, with TRBD1 matching over 7 bases. V lost 0 bases, J lost 6 bases, and 4 bases stayed unmatched. This CDR3 has 14 amino acids. CDR1 is SEHNR, CDR2 FQNEAQ, per germline (reference sequence). The CDR3 DNA is TGTGCCAGCAGCTTAGCCGGACAGGTTTCTGAAGCTTTCTTT. Its protein product is CASSLAGQVSEAFF.

This clone was counted a few times. The rearrangement uses TRBV5-6 and TRBJ1-5; 10 bases agree with TRBD1. The V segment lost 1 base and the J segment 5 bases; nucleotides outside the gene matches: 3. The germline gives CDR1 SGHDT, CDR2 YYEEEE. This CDR3 has 15 residues. CDR3 in amino acids: CASSLWDRGHQPQHF. The CDR3 DNA follows: TGTGCCAGCAGCTTGTGGGACAGGGGACATCAGCCCCAGCATTTT.

The chain has TRBV10-3 and TRBJ2-5, with TRBD2 matching over 7 bases. The CDR3 loop spans 15 amino acids. V lost 3 bases and J lost 9; bases outside the gene matches: 13. Germline V lookup: CDR1 ENHRY, CDR2 SYGVKD. CDR3 sequence reads: CAISDAGGGSEAQYF. The CDR3 nucleotides read TGTGCCATCAGTGATGCTGGGGGGGGTTCTGAGGCCCAGTACTTC.

V is TRBV2 and J is TRBJ2-5, with D possibly being TRBD2 (5 bases). Germline CDR1 reads SNHLY; CDR2 reads FYNNEI. V gave up 5 bases and J gave up 5 bases, with 12 bases separating them. The CDR3 extends over 13 amino acids. CDR3: CASSILGVETQYF. CDR3 bases: TGTGCCAGCAGTATCCTCGGGGTTGAGACCCAGTACTTC.

The chain uses TRBV27 and TRBJ2-3; D not resolved. There are 16 residues in the CDR3. V was pared by 4 bases and J by 3 bases, with 17 bases between. CDR1 MNHEY and CDR2 SMNVEV come from the germline V gene (reference sequence). This CDR3 reads CASSSKSILKTDTQYF. The CDR3 DNA reads TGTGCCAGCAGTTCAAAGAGCATATTAAAAACAGATACGCAGTATTTT.

The rearrangement joins TRBV11-3 to TRBJ2-1; 7 nucleotides line up with TRBD1. Trimming cost V 6 bases and J 14 bases; bases outside gene matches: 16. In germline, CDR1 is SGHNT, CDR2 YENEEA. This CDR3 has 14 amino acids. In DNA, the CDR3 is TGTGCCAGCAGTCGCGCGGATGCAGGGACAGAGAAGTTCTTC. Its translation: CASSRADAGTEKFF.

The rearrangement links TRBV10-3 to TRBJ1-5, with a weak D call TRBD1 (6 bases). CDR3 length: 16 amino acids. Germline CDR1 ENHRY, CDR2 SYGVKD. The V end was cut by 5 bases, the J end by 2 bases, with 16 bases between. The CDR3 sequence: CAISPQGAGGNQPQHF. The CDR3 DNA reads TGTGCCATCAGTCCACAGGGTGCGGGCGGCAATCAGCCCCAGCATTTT.

J is TRBJ2-3 and V is TRBV14; TRBD1 agrees at 9 bases. CDR3 length equals 17 residues. Looked up from germline, CDR1 is SGHDN and CDR2 is FVKESK. With 4 bases clipped from V and 0 bases from J, the junction kept 8 bases outside the gene matches. The CDR3 here is CASSRTGVRDSTDTQYF. Here the CDR3 DNA reads TGTGCCAGCAGCCGGACAGGGGTGAGAGATAGCACAGATACGCAGTATTTT.

The chain carries TRBV6-6 and TRBJ2-4; 7 nucleotides match TRBD2. After removal of 5 bases from V and 6 bases from J, the junction contained 7 bases not matched to a gene. This CDR3 region has 14 residues. Germline CDR1 reads MNHNY; CDR2 reads SVGAGI (reference sequence). The DNA of the CDR3 is TGTGCCAGCAGTAGGAGGACTAGTCTAAACATTCAGTACTTC. This encodes CASSRRTSLNIQYF.

The chain couples TRBV27 to TRBJ2-7, with 13 bases aligning to TRBD2. This CDR3 region has 17 residues. Trimming removed 3 bases from V and 3 bases from J; junction bases left unmatched: 8. Germline loops: CDR1 MNHEY, CDR2 SMNVEV (reference sequence). CDR3 sequence (DNA): TGTGCCAGCAGTTTCTTCCCGACTAGCGGGAGGATCTACGAGCAGTACTTC. Encoded protein: CASSFFPTSGRIYEQYF.

V and J are TRBV7-6 and TRBJ2-7; 7 nucleotides line up with TRBD1. The J segment lost 2 bases and the V segment lost 5 bases, leaving 6 bases of the junction unmatched. The germline V gene encodes CDR1 SGHVS and CDR2 FNYEAQ. The CDR3 runs 14 residues. In DNA, the CDR3 is TGTGCCAGCAGCCCCGGGACAGAAGCCTACGAGCAGTACTTC. It yields the protein CASSPGTEAYEQYF.

The rearrangement uses TRBV28 and TRBJ1-4, with D perhaps matching TRBD1 (5 bases). V was trimmed by 0 bases and J by 5 bases, leaving 13 bases between them. CDR3 length equals 16 residues. In germline, CDR1 is MDHEN, CDR2 SYDVKM. CDR3 DNA sequence: TGTGCCAGCAGTTTATGGGGGGGAAAGGGGAATGAAAAACTGTTTTTT. Residues: CASSLWGGKGNEKLFF.

The chain couples TRBV12-5 to TRBJ2-1; 7 nucleotides align to TRBD1. Germline-derived CDR1 and CDR2 are LGHNT and FRNRAP. J was trimmed by 8 bases and V by 1 base; bases with no gene match: 8. The CDR3 loop spans 15 amino acids. CDR3 sequence reads: CASGLGQGRKDEQFF. CDR3 bases: TGTGCTAGTGGTTTGGGACAGGGAAGGAAGGATGAGCAGTTCTTC.

The chain recombines TRBV28 with TRBJ1-2, with unresolved D. With 5 bases removed from V and 2 bases from J, the gap between germline ends came to 9 bases. This CDR3 comprises 13 residues. The V gene's germline CDR1 is MDHEN and CDR2 SYDVKM. The CDR3 sequence is CASSVQRNYGYTF. CDR3 DNA sequence: TGTGCCAGCAGTGTCCAGAGGAACTATGGCTACACCTTC.

The chain is built from TRBV27 and TRBJ2-1; 13 nucleotides match TRBD2. The CDR3 has 15 amino acids. The V and J ends lost 4 bases and 7 bases, in that order; junction bases with no gene match: 4. Looked up from germline, CDR1 is MNHEY and CDR2 is SMNVEV (reference sequence). CDR3 DNA: TGTGCCAGCAGTTCCAGGACTAGCGGGAGAAATGAGCAGTTCTTC. This encodes CASSSRTSGRNEQFF.

The CDR3, as DNA: TGTGCCATCAGTGCCGGGGGGCCCACCTACAATGAGCAGTTCTTC. This sequence encodes CAISAGGPTYNEQFF. This chain links TRBV10-3 with TRBJ2-1; D perhaps matches TRBD2 (7 bases). Germline V gene data show CDR1 as ENHRY and CDR2 as SYGVKD. Deletions cut 4 bases from V and 2 bases from J, with 12 bases between. The CDR3 is 15 amino acids.

With regard to this clone: This sample also contains other DNA sequences that code for the same CDR3. The chain is built from TRBV15 and TRBJ1-4; D might be TRBD1 (5 bases). Germline V gives CDR1 LNHNV, CDR2 YYDKDF (reference sequence). The CDR3 is 14 amino acids. Trimming stripped 6 bases from V and 5 bases from J, with 13 bases between. The CDR3 loop reads CATRFGGGNEKLFF. CDR3 sequence (DNA): TGTGCCACCAGGTTCGGCGGGGGGAATGAAAAACTGTTTTTT.

This chain links TRBV11-3 with TRBJ2-7, with TRBD2 matching over 14 bases. The V and J ends lost 5 bases and 5 bases, in that order; junction bases with no gene match: 8. The germline gives CDR1 SGHNT, CDR2 YENEEA. The CDR3 runs to 16 residues. The CDR3 DNA reads TGTGCCAGCAGCCACCGACTAGCGGGAGGGCCCAACGAGCAGTACTTC. It yields the protein CASSHRLAGGPNEQYF. Complete variable domain (other parts from reference TRBV11-3 and TRBJ2-7): EAGVVQSPRYKIIEKKQPVAFWCNPISGHNTLYWYLQNLGQGPELLIRYENEEAVDDSQLPKDRFSAERLKGVDSTLKIQPAELGDSAVYLCASSHRLAGGPNEQYFGPGTRLTVT.

The gene calls are TRBV6-5 and TRBJ1-2; D perhaps matches TRBD1 (5 bases). The CDR3 is 13 residues long. Trimming stripped 6 bases from V and 4 bases from J, with 12 bases between. Per the germline V gene, CDR1 is MNHEY and CDR2 is SVGAGI. This CDR3 reads CASRDRQTYGYTF. The CDR3 DNA sequence: TGTGCCAGCAGAGACCGACAGACCTATGGCTACACCTTC.

The V call is TRBV19, the J call TRBJ1-1; possible D gene TRBD1, 6 bases. Trimming took 5 bases from V and 11 from J, leaving 18 bases between them. CDR3 length equals 13 residues. CDR1 is LNHDA, CDR2 SQIVND, per germline (reference sequence). The CDR3 loop reads CASSPGQKVPAFF. The CDR3, as DNA: TGTGCCAGTAGTCCCGGACAGAAAGTTCCTGCTTTCTTT.

V usage is TRBV19 and J usage is TRBJ1-2; D possibly corresponds to TRBD1 (5 bases). With 5 bases removed from V and 4 bases from J, the gap between germline ends came to 14 bases. Per germline, CDR1 LNHDA and CDR2 SQIVND (reference sequence). This CDR3 comprises 14 residues. The CDR3 protein is CASSYHVQAYGYTF. The DNA of the CDR3 is TGTGCCAGTAGTTATCATGTACAGGCCTATGGCTACACCTTC.

Only one count was recorded for this clone. The gene calls are TRBV4-3 and TRBJ1-5; D is uncertain. V lost 1 base and J 3 bases, leaving 10 bases between the germline ends. From germline, CDR1 is LGHNA and CDR2 YSLEER. CDR3 size: 15 residues. The CDR3 region has the DNA TGCGCCAGCAGCCAAGGCGTGGGAAACAATCAGCCCCAGCATTTT. Residues: CASSQGVGNNQPQHF.

Concerning this clone: Other DNA variants within this sample encode the same CDR3. The gene calls are TRBV5-1 and TRBJ1-5; D is ambiguous. CDR1 and CDR2 (germline): SGHRS, YFSETQ. The CDR3 totals 15 residues. V lost 4 bases and J 2 bases, leaving 13 bases between the germline ends. The CDR3 nucleotides are TGCGCCAGCAGCCCGACCGGGAGTGGCAATCAGCCCCAGCATTTT. Its protein product is CASSPTGSGNQPQHF. Based on the CDR3 plus reference TRBV5-1 and TRBJ1-5, the full variable domain is KAGVTQTPRYLIKTRGQQVTLSCSPISGHRSVSWYQQTPGQGLQFLFEYFSETQRNKGNFPGRFSGRQFSNSRSEMNVSTLELGDSALYLCASSPTGSGNQPQHFGDGTRLSIL.

The CDR3 DNA reads as TGTGCCAGCAGCTTAAAACTTGGAGGTAGCGGGAGTAATGAGCAGTTCTTC. Its protein is CASSLKLGGSGSNEQFF. The chain couples TRBV7-3 to TRBJ2-1, with 9 bases fitting TRBD2. This CDR3 contains 17 residues. V lost 1 base, J lost 7 bases, and 11 bases stayed unmatched. CDR1 is SGHTA, CDR2 FQGTGA, per germline.

The rearrangement links TRBV16 to TRBJ2-3, with TRBD2 matching over 8 bases. The CDR3 consists of 17 residues. Germline CDR1 and CDR2: KGHSY and FQNENV. V lost 0 bases and J lost 0; bases outside the gene matches: 5. The CDR3 DNA is TGTGCCAGCAGCCAATCGATTACGGGAGGGAGCACAGATACGCAGTATTTT. It encodes CASSQSITGGSTDTQYF.